The rows below give T cell receptor beta chains drawn from one sample of a study of CXCR3-negative and CXCR3-positive naive CD8 T cells. No DNA is given; TCRdb re-called the 5' RACE reads and lists each CDR3 protein once. This sample's table reports about 150,000 distinct CDR3 sequences. Source material: naive CXCR3+ CD8+ T cells from blood. These receptors all come from a human donor in good health. Some clones in this sample may be carry-over from other donors' samples. Both conserved end residues are part of each CDR3.

j_gene | v_gene | CDR3aa
TRBJ2-2 | TRBV12-3/TRBV12-4 | CASSVMNTGELFF
TRBJ2-1 | TRBV11-1 | CASSRTGNHNEQFF
TRBJ2-3 | TRBV28 | CASSPRLAGGRSTDTQYF
TRBJ1-3 | TRBV29-1 | CSVVEDPWAGNTIYF
TRBJ2-7 | TRBV7-9 | CASSLGSGLSEQYF
TRBJ1-2 | TRBV4-3 | CASSHIHQGSYGYTF
TRBJ2-7 | TRBV29-1 | CSVVEAYEQYF
TRBJ2-7 | TRBV19 | CASSGPGTAYEQYF
TRBJ2-1 | TRBV29-1 | CSVVPTSGINNEQFF
TRBJ1-1 | TRBV5-1 | CASSLVGFVVSEAFF
TRBJ2-5 | TRBV5-1 | CASSLEAREGPETQYF
TRBJ1-3 | TRBV5-1 | CASSFPRIATTF
TRBJ1-1 | TRBV29-1 | CSVEGEGMVEAFF
TRBJ1-5 | TRBV23-1 | CASSQSNGTMGQPQHF
TRBJ2-7 | TRBV9 | CASSVNGGSYEQYF
TRBJ2-5 | TRBV4-3 | CASSQDRGGVETQYF
TRBJ2-2 | TRBV29-1 | CSVEKDERDTGELFF
TRBJ2-1 | TRBV5-5 | CASRRDPSSYNEQFF
TRBJ2-7 | TRBV5-1 | CASSLPGLVYEQYF
TRBJ2-2 | TRBV11-2 | CASSPDIGTGELYF
TRBJ2-2 | TRBV28 | CASRDTTGELFF
TRBJ2-5 | TRBV18 | CASSPQGSTQETQYF
TRBJ2-1 | TRBV7-9 | CASSGTAYNEQFF
TRBJ2-7 | TRBV28 | CASSTRLTWEQYF
TRBJ2-1 | TRBV6-1 | CASTSDYNEQFF
TRBJ2-1 | TRBV7-2 | CASSLGYSHGLF
TRBJ1-4 | TRBV29-1 | CSARGGAGEKLFF
TRBJ1-1 | TRBV7-2 | CASSPPWTANTEAFF
TRBJ2-2 | TRBV29-1 | CSVAGNPNTGELFF
TRBJ1-2 | TRBV7-3 | CASSPGLGGDYGYTF
TRBJ2-7 | TRBV20-1 | CSARISGSYEQYF
TRBJ2-1 | TRBV9 | CASSPHGRDEQFF
TRBJ2-7 | TRBV29-1 | CSVAPTSISYEQYF
TRBJ2-1 | TRBV6-6 | CASSMVREYYNEQFF
TRBJ2-7 | TRBV5-1 | CASSFGAGEAYEQYF
TRBJ2-7 | TRBV5-1 | CASSLGTGLAGYEQYF
TRBJ2-7 | TRBV29-1 | CSVLNRVDEQYF
TRBJ2-5 | TRBV29-1 | CSVEVGGKETQYF
TRBJ1-2 | TRBV9 | CASRRGGQGANYGYTF
TRBJ2-3 | TRBV29-1 | CSVESTDTQYF
TRBJ2-6 | TRBV27 | CASRQGVSGANVLTF
TRBJ2-7 | TRBV6-2/TRBV6-3 | CASSSRYSGDYYEQYF
TRBJ2-3 | TRBV7-2 | CASSLQAALITDTQYF
TRBJ2-3 | TRBV29-1 | CSVEDPGLAATTDTQYF
TRBJ2-1 | TRBV9 | CASSGSGDYNEQFF
TRBJ1-1 | TRBV10-3 | CAISEGTGLNTEAFF
TRBJ2-1 | TRBV29-1 | CSVEEGPTAYEQFF
TRBJ2-1 | TRBV28 | CASSFSGDSYNEQFF
TRBJ2-1 | TRBV5-1 | CASSLLGYNEQFF